This is a list of T cell receptor beta chains from one sample in a study of OX40 agonist ivuxolimab in advanced cancers. Only in-frame clones appear in the TCRdb table, and some are missing; sequencing was by immunoSEQ multiplex PCR. There are under 20,000 clones in the sample; more than 75% occur only once, and roughly 14% lies in the top ten. The material was CD4+ or CD8+ T cells sorted from blood, obtained in a trial of the OX40 agonist ivuxolimab. These TCRs come from an adult with an advanced solid tumor such as melanoma, head and neck, liver or kidney cancer. Each CDR3 is given with its conserved first and last residue. The D gene is left open where the match is weak. Part of the rows lack a size; the others show once, few, many or a class for expanded clones.

j_call,clone_size,v_call,d_call,cdr3_aa,cdr3_nt
TRBJ2-2,medium-sized,TRBV28,TRBD2,CASTESGSRAGELFF,TGTGCCAGCACTGAAAGCGGGAGTCGGGCCGGGGAGCTGTTTTTT
TRBJ2-7,-,TRBV28,TRBD1,CASSFRTGGAEQYF,TGTGCCAGCAGTTTTCGGACAGGGGGTGCCGAGCAGTACTTC
TRBJ2-2,-,TRBV7-3,TRBD2,CASSLTGGGATGELFF,TGTGCCAGCAGCTTAACCGGCGGGGGGGCCACCGGGGAGCTGTTTTTT
TRBJ2-2,few,TRBV11-2,-,CASTDGAGELFF,TGTGCCAGCACCGACGGGGCCGGGGAGCTGTTTTTT
TRBJ2-5,-,TRBV6-4,-,CASSSWRSETQYF,TGTGCCAGCAGCTCCTGGAGGTCAGAGACCCAGTACTTC
TRBJ2-1,-,TRBV7-2,TRBD2,CASSRGPLAGVTYNEQFF,TGTGCCAGCAGCCGAGGCCCACTAGCGGGAGTGACCTACAATGAGCAGTTCTTC
TRBJ2-1,once,TRBV19,-,CASSMGSYNNEQFF,TGTGCCAGTAGTATGGGTTCCTACAACAATGAGCAGTTCTTC
TRBJ2-3,-,TRBV19,-,CASKGPPESTDTQYF,TGTGCCAGCAAGGGACCGCCGGAATCCACAGATACGCAGTATTTT
TRBJ2-7,-,TRBV1,-,CTSRPRYREKYEQYF,TGCACCAGCAGACCGCGGTACAGGGAAAAATACGAGCAGTACTTC
TRBJ2-7,-,TRBV29-1,TRBD2,CSVEGGGFNEQYF,TGCAGCGTTGAAGGGGGGGGTTTTAACGAGCAGTACTTC
TRBJ2-7,-,TRBV7-3,-,CASSRGPTGNEQYF,TGTGCCAGCAGCCGGGGACCGACCGGGAACGAGCAGTACTTC
TRBJ2-2,-,TRBV29-1,-,CSGENTGELFF,TGCAGTGGGGAGAACACCGGGGAGCTGTTTTTT
TRBJ2-7,-,TRBV5-7,-,CASSLRDLNRYEQYF,TGTGCCAGCAGCCTCCGGGACCTAAATCGATACGAGCAGTACTTC
TRBJ2-5,once,TRBV5-8,-,CASSLRTRETQYF,TGTGCCAGCAGCCTCAGGACGAGGGAGACCCAGTACTTC
TRBJ2-1,few,TRBV4-2,-,CASSLLGDEQFF,TGTGCCAGCAGCTTGCTCGGGGATGAGCAGTTCTTC
TRBJ2-7,-,TRBV5-1,TRBD1,CARSHNRGLYEQYF,TGCGCCAGGTCTCATAATAGGGGGCTCTACGAGCAGTACTTC
TRBJ1-2,-,TRBV4-2,-,CASSQNSHYGYTF,TGTGCCAGCAGCCAAAACTCCCACTATGGCTACACCTTC
TRBJ2-7,-,TRBV7-2,-,CASSLGGGTYEQYF,TGTGCCAGCAGCTTAGGGGGAGGCACCTACGAGCAGTACTTC
TRBJ2-3,-,TRBV9,TRBD1,CASSTQQGAFSDTQYF,TGTGCCAGCAGCACCCAACAGGGGGCGTTTTCAGATACGCAGTATTTT
TRBJ1-6,-,TRBV19,-,CASSMRGPSNSPLHF,TGTGCCAGTAGTATGCGGGGGCCGAGCAATTCACCCCTCCACTTT
TRBJ2-7,-,TRBV7-6,TRBD2,CASSLGTGAGDF,TGTGCCAGCAGCTTAGGGACTGGAGCGGGAGACTTC
TRBJ2-7,-,TRBV19,TRBD2,CASSILSPLGEGSYEQYF,TGTGCCAGTAGTATACTTAGCCCCCTGGGGGAGGGCTCCTACGAGCAGTACTTC
TRBJ2-7,-,TRBV2,-,CASYGAKDEQYF,TGTGCCAGCTACGGGGCAAAAGACGAGCAGTACTTC
TRBJ2-7,-,TRBV15,TRBD1,CATSRDSQGDYEQYF,TGTGCCACCAGCAGAGATTCTCAGGGGGACTACGAGCAGTACTTC
TRBJ2-1,-,TRBV5-1,TRBD2,CASSLGDGGGANEQFF,TGCGCCAGCAGCTTGGGTGATGGCGGGGGGGCGAATGAGCAGTTCTTC
TRBJ2-7,-,TRBV5-1,TRBD2,CASSLGGSFEQYF,TGCGCCAGCAGCTTGGGCGGGAGTTTCGAGCAGTACTTC
TRBJ1-5,-,TRBV19,-,CASSTAGPSNQPQHF,TGTGCCAGTAGTACCGCGGGACCTTCTAATCAGCCCCAGCATTTT
TRBJ2-4,-,TRBV9,-,CASSVDGQSKNIQYF,TGTGCCAGCAGCGTCGATGGACAGAGTAAAAACATTCAGTACTTC
TRBJ1-5,few,TRBV7-2,-,CASSLVNSQPQHF,TGTGCCAGCAGCTTAGTTAATAGTCAGCCCCAGCATTTT
TRBJ2-5,-,TRBV11-3,TRBD1,CASSYRTNRGPETQYF,TGTGCCAGCAGCTATCGAACAAACAGGGGGCCGGAGACCCAGTACTTC
TRBJ2-7,once,TRBV4-1,-,CASSQESGRSSYEQYF,TGCGCCAGCAGCCAAGAATCCGGCAGGAGCTCCTACGAGCAGTACTTC
TRBJ2-1,-,TRBV6-6,TRBD2,CASRRPGSAGNEQFF,TGTGCCAGCAGGCGACCGGGATCAGCGGGGAATGAGCAGTTCTTC
TRBJ1-4,-,TRBV5-3,TRBD1,CARSLGDRNYEKLFF,TGTGCCAGAAGCTTGGGGGACAGGAATTATGAAAAACTGTTTTTT
TRBJ1-5,-,TRBV19,-,CATGGIGNQPQHF,TGTGCCACCGGCGGCATAGGCAATCAGCCCCAGCATTTT
TRBJ2-3,-,TRBV10-2,TRBD2,CASSPTSGGGLAPDTQYF,TGCGCCAGCAGTCCGACTAGCGGGGGGGGACTAGCGCCAGATACGCAGTATTTT
TRBJ2-1,-,TRBV19,TRBD2,CASSNTPSGTSYNEQFF,TGTGCCAGTAGTAATACTCCTAGCGGGACTTCCTACAATGAGCAGTTCTTC
TRBJ2-2,-,TRBV11-3,-,CASSLGPQPGNTGELFF,TGTGCCAGCAGCTTAGGACCTCAACCGGGTAACACCGGGGAGCTGTTTTTT
TRBJ2-7,-,TRBV7-9,TRBD1,CASSQGAGDYEQYF,TGTGCCAGCAGCCAGGGGGCAGGGGACTACGAGCAGTACTTC
TRBJ2-1,once,TRBV21-1,-,CASSKGLWTSGPIYSYNEQFF,TGTGCCAGCAGCAAAGGACTCTGGACTAGCGGACCAATCTACTCCTACAATGAGCAGTTCTTC
TRBJ2-7,few,TRBV6-1,TRBD1,CASTFGDRSYEQYF,TGTGCCAGCACCTTCGGGGACAGGTCCTACGAGCAGTACTTC
TRBJ2-2,-,TRBV19,TRBD1,CASKRTGSGELFF,TGTGCCAGTAAAAGGACAGGGTCCGGGGAGCTGTTTTTT
TRBJ1-2,-,TRBV11-2,-,CASSPDSYGYTF,TGTGCCAGCAGCCCAGACAGTTATGGCTACACCTTC
TRBJ2-1,-,TRBV29-1,-,CSASQQFF,TGCAGCGCGTCCCAGCAGTTCTTC
TRBJ2-1,-,TRBV9,TRBD2,CASSSTSGSSYNEQFF,TGTGCCAGCAGCTCCACTAGCGGGAGCTCCTACAATGAGCAGTTCTTC
TRBJ1-2,once,TRBV5-4,TRBD1,CASSSNRGGYTF,TGTGCCAGCAGCTCCAACAGGGGCGGCTACACCTTC
TRBJ1-2,-,TRBV6-1,-,CASSEAGRRYTF,TGTGCCAGCAGTGAAGCGGGGAGAAGGTATACCTTC